This T cell receptor beta chain originates from a study of cytomegalovirus exposure and HLA in healthy donors. Broader study findings: Reportedly, cytomegalovirus status was diagnosed with high sensitivity and specificity. Many donors carried some public TCRs, although rarity characterized most TCR sequences. A list of more than 150 TCR beta chains associated with cytomegalovirus was given.

As to this clone: As yet, its antigen is unknown.

Repertoires were generated with immunoSEQ multiplex PCR, while TCRdb's copy carries only in-frame clones and drops some. The table records tens of thousands of clones, 94% of them present only once. The sample was PBMCs. This receptor was taken from a man aged 18 to 35 in good health and CMV-seropositive.

This chain's CDR3 is CASSFRTSGRAGAFF. For the CDR3, the DNA is TGTGCCAGCAGTTTCCGGACTAGCGGGAGGGCCGGCGCGTTCTTC. The chain links TRBV6-5 to TRBJ2-1; TRBD2 agrees at 15 bases. The CDR3 sequence is 15 residues long. Trimming at V came to 4 bases and at J to 15 bases, leaving 10 bases not matched to a gene. Germline V CDR1 and CDR2: MNHEY, SVGAGI.